The T cell receptor (beta chain) described here comes from a study of CD8+ T cells in alopecia areata. Overall study results and limits: Many expanded lesional clones remained in scalp and blood on tofacitinib.

CDR1 and CDR2 from the germline V gene are GTSNPN and SVGIG (reference sequence). Trimming left V 3 bases short and J 3 bases short, with 6 bases between. The CDR3 is 11 residues long. RNA was isolated and reverse transcribed to cDNA, the sequencing template. Libraries were prepared by immunoSEQ multiplex PCR; TCRdb keeps only in-frame clonotypes and omits some of them. Of 200,000 to 250,000 clones listed, over 60% were seen once; the top ten hold about 4%. Treatment defined: oral pan-JAK inhibitor, 5-10 mg twice daily. Comment on this clone: Its target is not known. This sample also contains other DNA sequences that code for the same CDR3.

The sequencing used CD4+ T cells sorted from blood, collected at week 4, from a patient treated with tofacitinib. The TCR sequence derives from a human donor with alopecia areata. The chain combines TRBV30 with TRBJ2-7; maybe TRBD1 (5 bases). The CDR3 nucleotides are TGTGCCTGGAGCCAGGGCTACGAGCAGTACTTC. Its translation is CAWSQGYEQYF.